This is a list of T cell receptor beta chains from one sample in a study of blood T cell repertoires in COVID-19. Assay used: immunoSEQ multiplex PCR; TCRdb lists only in-frame clones, some missing. The profile shows around 23,000 clones, approximately 72% of them singletons. Material for sequencing was peripheral blood. The receptors were gathered from a woman aged 80 or over with acute or convalescent COVID-19. The CDR3 runs from the conserved cysteine through the conserved F or W. D genes are given only for firm matches. Expanded clones are given a class, and other clones once, few, many or no size at all.

clone size: once; J gene: TRBJ2-1; D gene: TRBD2; V gene: TRBV5-8; CDR3 length: 14; CDR3 protein: CASSLSLAEGEQFF; CDR3 DNA: TGTGCCAGCAGCTTGTCACTAGCGGAGGGGGAGCAGTTCTTC
clone size: few; J gene: TRBJ2-3; D gene: NA; V gene: TRBV6-1; CDR3 length: 15; CDR3 protein: CASSEYPYSTDTQYF; CDR3 DNA: TGTGCCAGCAGTGAATACCCCTACAGCACAGATACGCAGTATTTT
clone size: NA; J gene: TRBJ2-2; D gene: TRBD1; V gene: TRBV12-5; CDR3 length: 13; CDR3 protein: CASQGAGTGELFF; CDR3 DNA: TGTGCTTCTCAGGGGGCGGGCACCGGGGAGCTGTTTTTT
clone size: NA; J gene: TRBJ2-6; D gene: NA; V gene: TRBV30; CDR3 length: 17; CDR3 protein: CAWNIGGSLDGANVLTF; CDR3 DNA: TGTGCCTGGAATATCGGGGGAAGCCTGGATGGGGCCAACGTCCTGACTTTC
clone size: NA; J gene: TRBJ2-7; D gene: NA; V gene: TRBV5-5; CDR3 length: 15; CDR3 protein: CASSLAGGTTYEQYF; CDR3 DNA: TGTGCCAGCAGCTTGGCCGGGGGGACAACCTACGAGCAGTACTTC
clone size: NA; J gene: TRBJ2-2; D gene: NA; V gene: TRBV6-5; CDR3 length: 15; CDR3 protein: CASSRGEWNTGELFF; CDR3 DNA: TGTGCCAGCAGTCGGGGTGAATGGAACACCGGGGAGCTGTTTTTT
clone size: many; J gene: TRBJ2-7; D gene: TRBD2; V gene: TRBV5-6; CDR3 length: 17; CDR3 protein: CASSLVTSGRISYEQYF; CDR3 DNA: TGTGCCAGCAGCTTGGTAACTAGCGGGAGGATCTCCTACGAGCAGTACTTC
clone size: NA; J gene: TRBJ1-2; D gene: NA; V gene: TRBV2; CDR3 length: 13; CDR3 protein: CASHKTGYGGYTF; CDR3 DNA: TGTGCCAGCCACAAGACGGGGTACGGGGGCTACACCTTC
clone size: NA; J gene: TRBJ2-5; D gene: TRBD2; V gene: TRBV7-9; CDR3 length: 19; CDR3 protein: CASSPPPWGTSRGQETQYF; CDR3 DNA: TGTGCCAGCAGCCCTCCCCCGTGGGGGACTAGTCGCGGTCAAGAGACCCAGTACTTC
clone size: NA; J gene: TRBJ1-1; D gene: NA; V gene: TRBV7-9; CDR3 length: 13; CDR3 protein: CASSPRMNTEAFF; CDR3 DNA: TGTGCCAGCAGCCCTAGAATGAACACTGAAGCTTTCTTT
clone size: NA; J gene: TRBJ1-1; D gene: TRBD1; V gene: TRBV27; CDR3 length: 15; CDR3 protein: CASSRNRGLGAEAFF; CDR3 DNA: TGTGCCAGCAGTCGGAACAGGGGGCTTGGGGCTGAAGCTTTCTTT
clone size: few; J gene: TRBJ1-1; D gene: NA; V gene: TRBV14; CDR3 length: 13; CDR3 protein: CASSPRLNTEAFF; CDR3 DNA: TGTGCCAGCAGCCCCCGTCTGAACACTGAAGCTTTCTTT
clone size: NA; J gene: TRBJ2-7; D gene: TRBD2; V gene: TRBV6-5; CDR3 length: 15; CDR3 protein: CASSPTSGGPGEQYF; CDR3 DNA: TGTGCCAGCAGCCCGACTAGCGGGGGGCCTGGGGAGCAGTACTTC
clone size: NA; J gene: TRBJ1-6; D gene: NA; V gene: TRBV5-8; CDR3 length: 14; CDR3 protein: CASSLGAGNSPLHF; CDR3 DNA: TGTGCCAGCAGCTTGGGGGCAGGAAATTCACCCCTCCACTTT
clone size: few; J gene: TRBJ2-3; D gene: NA; V gene: TRBV11-2; CDR3 length: 14; CDR3 protein: CASRKTGKIDTQYF; CDR3 DNA: TGTGCCAGCAGAAAAACAGGGAAGATAGATACGCAGTATTTT
clone size: NA; J gene: TRBJ1-3; D gene: NA; V gene: TRBV2; CDR3 length: 15; CDR3 protein: CASRDTTGIGNTIYF; CDR3 DNA: TGTGCCAGCAGGGACACCACAGGGATCGGAAACACCATATATTTT
clone size: once; J gene: TRBJ1-5; D gene: NA; V gene: TRBV27; CDR3 length: 16; CDR3 protein: CASSQRQGLPNQPQHF; CDR3 DNA: TGTGCCAGCAGTCAACGGCAAGGACTCCCCAATCAGCCCCAGCATTTT
clone size: NA; J gene: TRBJ2-1; D gene: TRBD2; V gene: TRBV9; CDR3 length: 17; CDR3 protein: CASSVGTGLAAYNEQFF; CDR3 DNA: TGTGCCAGCAGCGTAGGGACCGGACTAGCGGCTTACAATGAGCAGTTCTTC
clone size: NA; J gene: TRBJ1-2; D gene: TRBD1; V gene: TRBV19; CDR3 length: 15; CDR3 protein: CASSTRQGRVYGYTF; CDR3 DNA: TGTGCCAGTAGTACCCGACAGGGGCGGGTCTATGGCTACACCTTC
clone size: medium-sized; J gene: TRBJ2-1; D gene: NA; V gene: TRBV2; CDR3 length: 14; CDR3 protein: CASSVDSSYNEQFF; CDR3 DNA: TGTGCCAGCAGTGTCGACAGCTCCTACAATGAGCAGTTCTTC
clone size: NA; J gene: TRBJ2-7; D gene: NA; V gene: TRBV3-1/TRBV3-2; CDR3 length: 16; CDR3 protein: CASSQSAPGKVDEQYF; CDR3 DNA: TGTGCCAGCAGCCAATCCGCTCCAGGGAAGGTCGACGAGCAGTACTTC
clone size: NA; J gene: TRBJ2-7; D gene: NA; V gene: TRBV7-6; CDR3 length: 14; CDR3 protein: CASSLNGPLGEQYF; CDR3 DNA: TGTGCCAGCAGCTTAAATGGTCCCCTCGGCGAGCAGTACTTC
clone size: NA; J gene: TRBJ1-1; D gene: NA; V gene: TRBV7-3; CDR3 length: 13; CDR3 protein: CASSLTAGFEAFF; CDR3 DNA: TGTGCCAGCAGCCTGACAGCGGGGTTTGAAGCTTTCTTT
clone size: many; J gene: TRBJ2-1; D gene: TRBD2; V gene: TRBV6-5; CDR3 length: 12; CDR3 protein: CASRALAGVLFF; CDR3 DNA: TGTGCCAGCAGAGCTCTAGCGGGAGTGCTGTTCTTC
clone size: NA; J gene: TRBJ1-1; D gene: NA; V gene: TRBV5-3; CDR3 length: 16; CDR3 protein: CARSFAGVLMNTEAFF; CDR3 DNA: TGTGCCAGAAGCTTTGCGGGGGTCCTTATGAACACTGAAGCTTTCTTT
clone size: once; J gene: TRBJ2-7; D gene: TRBD1; V gene: TRBV13; CDR3 length: 14; CDR3 protein: CASSQRQGSREQYF; CDR3 DNA: TGTGCCAGCAGCCAGAGACAGGGCTCACGCGAGCAGTACTTC
clone size: NA; J gene: TRBJ2-7; D gene: TRBD2; V gene: TRBV5-1; CDR3 length: 13; CDR3 protein: CASSLLAGYEQYF; CDR3 DNA: TGCGCCAGCAGCTTGCTAGCGGGGTACGAGCAGTACTTC
clone size: once; J gene: TRBJ2-3; D gene: NA; V gene: TRBV6-5; CDR3 length: 11; CDR3 protein: CASSHTDTQYF; CDR3 DNA: TGTGCCAGCAGCCACACAGATACGCAGTATTTT
clone size: NA; J gene: TRBJ2-5; D gene: NA; V gene: TRBV9; CDR3 length: 16; CDR3 protein: CASSANPTGVVETQYF; CDR3 DNA: TGTGCCAGCAGCGCTAACCCTACCGGGGTGGTGGAGACCCAGTACTTC
clone size: few; J gene: TRBJ1-2; D gene: TRBD1; V gene: TRBV9; CDR3 length: 14; CDR3 protein: CASSVGTGVYGYTF; CDR3 DNA: TGTGCCAGCAGCGTAGGGACAGGGGTTTATGGCTACACCTTC
clone size: NA; J gene: TRBJ2-1; D gene: TRBD2; V gene: TRBV5-1; CDR3 length: 15; CDR3 protein: CASSLDASGGLEQFF; CDR3 DNA: TGCGCCAGCAGCTTGGATGCTAGCGGGGGCCTTGAGCAGTTCTTC
clone size: NA; J gene: TRBJ1-4; D gene: NA; V gene: TRBV5-1; CDR3 length: 15; CDR3 protein: CASSYVEATNEKLFF; CDR3 DNA: TGCGCCAGCAGCTACGTAGAGGCAACTAATGAAAAACTGTTTTTT
clone size: NA; J gene: TRBJ2-7; D gene: TRBD2; V gene: TRBV6-5; CDR3 length: 14; CDR3 protein: CASSSLAGGVEQYF; CDR3 DNA: TGTGCCAGCAGTAGTCTAGCGGGGGGGGTCGAGCAGTACTTC
clone size: NA; J gene: TRBJ1-6; D gene: NA; V gene: TRBV7-2; CDR3 length: 17; CDR3 protein: CASSLERAAGGGSPLHF; CDR3 DNA: TGTGCCAGCAGCTTAGAGAGGGCGGCCGGTGGGGGCTCACCCCTCCACTTT
clone size: NA; J gene: TRBJ2-3; D gene: NA; V gene: TRBV11-2; CDR3 length: 14; CDR3 protein: CASSSEARGDTQYF; CDR3 DNA: TGTGCCAGCAGCTCCGAGGCCAGGGGAGATACGCAGTATTTT
clone size: NA; J gene: TRBJ2-1; D gene: NA; V gene: TRBV2; CDR3 length: 12; CDR3 protein: CASQAGPNEQFF; CDR3 DNA: TGTGCCAGTCAGGCGGGGCCCAATGAGCAGTTCTTC